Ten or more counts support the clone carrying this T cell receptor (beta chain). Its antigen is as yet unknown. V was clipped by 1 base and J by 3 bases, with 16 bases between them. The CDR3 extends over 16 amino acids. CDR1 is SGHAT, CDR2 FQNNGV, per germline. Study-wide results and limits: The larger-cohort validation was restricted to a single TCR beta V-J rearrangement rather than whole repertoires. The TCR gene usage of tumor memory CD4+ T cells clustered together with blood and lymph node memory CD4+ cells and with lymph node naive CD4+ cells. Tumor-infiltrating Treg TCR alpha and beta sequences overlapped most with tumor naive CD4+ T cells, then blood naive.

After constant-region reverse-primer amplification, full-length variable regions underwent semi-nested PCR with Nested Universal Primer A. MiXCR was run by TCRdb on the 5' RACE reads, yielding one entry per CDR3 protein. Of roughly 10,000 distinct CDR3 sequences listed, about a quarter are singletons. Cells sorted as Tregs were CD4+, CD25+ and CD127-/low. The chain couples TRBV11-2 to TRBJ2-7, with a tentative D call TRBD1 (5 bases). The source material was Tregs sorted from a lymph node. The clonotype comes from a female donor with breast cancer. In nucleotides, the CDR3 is TGTGCCAGCAGCTTAGGAGTAACTGGGGCAGACTACGAGCAGTACTTC. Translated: CASSLGVTGADYEQYF.